The 14 T cell receptor beta chains given below trace back to one sample, sequenced in a study of T cells after yellow fever vaccination. TCRdb ran MiXCR on the 5' RACE reads and lists one entry per CDR3 protein. The sample holds 450,000 to 550,000 distinct CDR3 sequences, 19% seen once. The material sequenced was PBMCs, taken 15 days after the yellow fever booster vaccination. Receptors originate from a man in his thirties or forties who received the YFV17D yellow fever vaccine.

This clonotype was seen a handful of times. The V call is TRBV5-1, the J call TRBJ2-5, with 8 positions matching TRBD2. From germline, CDR1 is SGHRS and CDR2 YFSETQ. The V segment lost 3 bases and the J segment 4 bases; nucleotides outside the gene matches: 5. The CDR3 is 14 residues long. CDR3 loop: CASSYGTRVETQYF. The CDR3 DNA reads TGCGCCAGCAGCTACGGGACTAGAGTAGAGACCCAGTACTTC.

This clonotype was counted a few times. The CDR3, as DNA: TGCGCCAGCAGCGTGGGACAGCAGAACACTGAAGCTTTCTTT. It codes for CASSVGQQNTEAFF. The chain uses TRBV5-1 and TRBJ1-1; 7 bases align to TRBD1. The CDR3 extends over 14 amino acids. The J segment lost 1 base and the V segment lost 4 bases, leaving 4 bases of the junction unmatched. CDR1 and CDR2 (germline): SGHRS, YFSETQ.

V usage is TRBV25-1 and J usage is TRBJ2-3; 10 bases line up with TRBD1. The CDR3 spans 20 residues. Germline V gene lookup returns CDR1 MGHDK and CDR2 SYGVNS. J gave up 5 bases and V 8 bases, and 25 bases lay outside the gene matches. The CDR3 nucleotides read TGTGCCAGCTTAGGACAGGGGGTCGGTCGGCGGGATAAGTTTGGAGATACGCAGTATTTT. It encodes CASLGQGVGRRDKFGDTQYF.

This sequence joins TRBV10-3 and TRBJ1-2; D is uncertain. Trimming pared 7 bases from V and 4 bases from J, leaving 16 bases between. The germline gives CDR1 ENHRY, CDR2 SYGVKD. The CDR3 is 14 amino acids. CDR3 coding DNA: TGTGCCATCAACAAGCGGGGTAGCACCTATGGCTACACCTTC. Encoded protein: CAINKRGSTYGYTF.

In this sample, this clonotype turned up a few times. The chain employs TRBV20-1 and TRBJ2-2; 7 positions agree with TRBD2. Trimming took 0 bases from V and 16 from J; bases not matched to a gene: 17. From germline, CDR1 is DFQATT and CDR2 SNEGSKA (reference sequence). The CDR3 runs to 15 residues. In nucleotides, the CDR3 is TGCAGTGCTAGAGATGGGGCTGGGGGGAGCGGGATACCGTTTTTT. Translation gives CSARDGAGGSGIPFF.

This chain connects TRBV10-1 to TRBJ2-1; a possible D gene is TRBD1 (5 bases). Germline V gene sequence: CDR1 WNHNN, CDR2 SYGVQD (reference sequence). V was clipped by 3 bases and J by 0 bases, with 15 bases between them. The CDR3 has 17 amino acids. The CDR3 spells CASSEGASLSSYNEQFF. The CDR3 nucleotides read TGCGCCAGCAGTGAAGGGGCATCCTTGAGCTCCTACAATGAGCAGTTCTTC.

This clonotype showed up just a few times. The chain has TRBV28 and TRBJ2-1; TRBD2 matches at 9 bases. With V trimmed by 6 bases and J by 4 bases, 10 bases remained unmatched. The germline V gene has CDR1 MDHEN and CDR2 SYDVKM. The CDR3 covers 16 residues. CDR3 amino acids: CASRTPSGTLYNEQFF. CDR3 DNA: TGTGCCAGCAGGACCCCTAGCGGGACGCTTTACAATGAGCAGTTCTTC.

This clonotype was detected a few times. The chain employs TRBV5-6 and TRBJ1-1; D might be TRBD1 (5 bases). The germline V gene encodes CDR1 SGHDT and CDR2 YYEEEE. The length of the CDR3 is 11 residues. V gave up 4 bases and J gave up 8 bases, with 9 bases separating them. The CDR3 sequence is CASSIRDEAFF. DNA for the CDR3: TGTGCCAGCAGCATCCGGGACGAAGCTTTCTTT. The variable domain in full, completed from reference TRBV5-6 and TRBJ1-1, reads DAGVTQSPTHLIKTRGQQVTLRCSPKSGHDTVSWYQQALGQGPQFIFQYYEEEERQRGNFPDRFSGHQFPNYSSELNVNALLLGDSALYLCASSIRDEAFFGQGTRLTVV.

There are a few counts of this clonotype. The chain employs TRBV5-1 and TRBJ2-1, with 9 positions matching TRBD2. Trimming removed 5 bases from V and 8 bases from J; junction bases left unmatched: 5. The CDR3 length is 13 residues. In germline, CDR1 is SGHRS, CDR2 YFSETQ. DNA for the CDR3: TGCGCCAGCAGGGGGACTAGCTTCGATGAGCAGTTCTTC. The encoded protein is CASRGTSFDEQFF.

The V and J genes are TRBV20-1 and TRBJ2-1; D not resolved. The V and J ends lost 3 bases and 3 bases respectively, with 15 bases between them. The CDR3 has 15 amino acids. CDR1 is DFQATT and CDR2 is SNEGSKA in the germline V gene (reference sequence). CDR3 nucleotides: TGCAGTGCTAGCCCTCTAGTAGTTGGCTACAATGAGCAGTTCTTC. It yields the protein CSASPLVVGYNEQFF.

This chain uses TRBV5-1 with TRBJ2-7, with unresolved D. This CDR3 contains 15 residues. CDR1 is SGHRS, CDR2 YFSETQ, per germline. V shed 0 bases and J shed 2 bases, with 12 bases lying between them. This chain's CDR3 is CASSLAGDLTYEQYF. The CDR3 nucleotides read TGCGCCAGCAGCTTGGCTGGCGACCTAACCTACGAGCAGTACTTC.

This clonotype has more than one count but fewer than ten. The chain carries TRBV29-1 and TRBJ2-1; TRBD2 agrees at 12 bases. The CDR3 totals 15 residues. Germline CDR1 is SQVTM and CDR2 is ANQGSEA. V lost 6 bases to trimming and J lost 6 bases; unmatched junction nucleotides: 9. Written as DNA, the CDR3 is TGCAGCGTGTCGACTAGCGGGAGTGTTGGCAATGAGCAGTTCTTC. Translation: CSVSTSGSVGNEQFF.

The chain joins TRBV4-2 to TRBJ2-7, with 10 bases that match TRBD2. Germline loops: CDR1 LGHNA, CDR2 YNFKEQ. J lost 5 bases, V lost 0 bases, and 4 bases had no gene match. The CDR3 has 15 amino acids. The CDR3 coding sequence is TGTGCCAGCAGCCAAGAAGCTAGCGGGAGTGACGAGCAGTACTTC. It codes for CASSQEASGSDEQYF.

This clonotype was recorded a few times. J is TRBJ2-1 and V is TRBV6-2 or TRBV6-3, with D uncertain. The CDR3 length is 14 residues. Germline-derived CDR1 and CDR2 are MNHEY and SVGEGT. V was cut by 3 bases and J by 5 bases, with 11 bases left in between. CDR3 DNA sequence: TGTGCCAGCAGTTATCGACCCCGTGACAATGAGCAGTTCTTC. It yields the protein CASSYRPRDNEQFF.